This T cell receptor beta chain was observed in a study of cytotoxic CD8 clonotypes in ibrutinib-treated CLL. Study in general: Collecting the response samples happened after a median 12 months of treatment, with a range of 6 to 36. Study-wide results and caveats: While tracking circulating CD8+ T-cell counts, baseline clonality exceeded that of age-matched healthy donors. Clonality rose at ibrutinib response and fell back toward baseline at progression.

Approximately 2 micrograms of genomic DNA from cryopreserved PBMCs went into TCR beta libraries. The table came from immunoSEQ multiplex PCR; TCRdb's copy has only in-frame clones and leaves some out. The sample lists over 100,000 clones, 58% seen once, with about 40% in the top ten. With V trimmed by 5 bases and J by 3 bases, 6 bases remained unmatched. Germline CDR1 and CDR2: SGHTA and FQGNSA. The CDR3 sequence is 14 residues long. Details on this clone: As yet, its antigen is unknown.

The clonotype was recovered from a human donor with chronic lymphocytic leukemia. The starting material was PBMCs, obtained after 24 months of ibrutinib treatment. The rearrangement links TRBV7-2 to TRBJ2-7, with 8 bases aligning to TRBD2. CDR3 amino acids: CASSAGGRYYEQYF. The CDR3 region has the DNA TGTGCCAGCAGCGCGGGGGGCCGTTACTACGAGCAGTACTTC. The whole variable domain, remainder taken from reference TRBV7-2 and TRBJ2-7, is GAGVSQSPSNKVTEKGKDVELRCDPISGHTALYWYRQSLGQGLEFLIYFQGNSAPDKSGLPSDRFSAERTGGSVSTLTIQRTQQEDSAVYLCASSAGGRYYEQYFGPGTRLTVT.